This T cell receptor beta chain was found in a study of molecular identifiers for immune sequencing clone quantification. One entry per CDR3 protein, called by TCRdb with MiXCR from the PCR reads. The sample holds some 680,000 distinct CDR3 sequences, less than 30% seen once. The sample holds many counts of this clonotype. Its target is not known. Naive CD8 T cells underwent sorting with the CD8+CD4-CCR7+CD45RA+ definition. Whole-study results and caveats: Identical TCR molecules can share a barcode, and this sharing could underestimate highly expanded clone sizes.

There are 14 residues in the CDR3. With 5 bases removed from V and 4 bases from J, the gap between germline ends came to 15 bases. Per germline, CDR1 SGHAT and CDR2 FQNNGV. The chain joins TRBV11-2 to TRBJ2-7; maybe TRBD1 (5 bases). Sequencing was done on a sample of naive CD8+ T cells from blood, with Jurkat cell RNA spiked in. Subset described: FACS-sorted CD8+CD4-CCR7+CD45RA+ naive T cells. The TCR was taken from a human donor in good health. Some libraries in this study had Jurkat cell RNA spiked in. Written as DNA, the CDR3 is TGTGCCAGCAGCGATAGGGGTGCCCTTTACGAGCAGTACTTC. Its translation is CASSDRGALYEQYF.